Each of the 24 T cell receptor beta chains below was sequenced from the same sample in a study of early T cells in non-severe SARS-CoV-2 infection. MiXCR, run by TCRdb on the 5' RACE reads, gives a single entry per CDR3 protein. The table shows approximately 46,000 distinct CDR3 sequences, with 6% to 6.5% occurring only once. The specimen was whole blood. Every receptor here comes from an adult who was a healthcare worker with PCR-confirmed SARS-CoV-2 infection or an uninfected control (not recorded which).

The J gene is TRBJ2-3, the V gene TRBV7-9; 9 nucleotides match TRBD1. V lost 1 base to trimming and J lost 14 bases; unmatched junction nucleotides: 4. The CDR3 runs to 12 residues. CDR1 is SEHNR and CDR2 is FQNEAQ in the germline V gene (reference sequence). The CDR3 sequence: CASSLVGQGVYF. In DNA, the CDR3 is TGTGCCAGCAGCTTAGTGGGACAGGGTGTGTATTTT. Complete variable domain (other parts from reference TRBV7-9 and TRBJ2-3): DTGVSQNPRHKITKRGQNVTFRCDPISEHNRLYWYRQTLGQGPEFLTYFQNEAQLEKSRLLSDRFSAERPKGSFSTLEIQRTEQGDSAMYLCASSLVGQGVYFGPGTRLTVL.

The chain has TRBV10-3 and TRBJ2-3; 10 bases are a match to TRBD2. Germline CDR1 is ENHRY and CDR2 is SYGVKD. There are 14 residues in the CDR3. V was pared by 11 bases and J by 5 bases, with 10 bases of the junction left unmatched. Here the CDR3 reads CAAQRGGPVDTQYF. The CDR3 nucleotides read TGTGCCGCCCAGCGGGGGGGCCCGGTAGATACGCAGTATTTT.

This clonotype was picked up a small number of times. The chain recombines TRBV3-1 with TRBJ2-2; TRBD2 matches at 9 bases. J gave up 3 bases and V 4 bases, and 9 bases lay outside the gene matches. Germline V gene sequence: CDR1 LGHDT, CDR2 YNNKEL (reference sequence). The CDR3 covers 17 residues. In DNA form, the CDR3 reads TGTGCCAGCAGCCTCCGAAGAGCGGGGGGTTACACCGGGGAGCTGTTTTTT. Its translation is CASSLRRAGGYTGELFF. The whole variable domain, remainder taken from reference TRBV3-1 and TRBJ2-2, is DTAVSQTPKYLVTQMGNDKSIKCEQNLGHDTMYWYKQDSKKFLKIMFSYNNKELIINETVPNRFSPKSPDKAHLNLHINSLELGDSAVYFCASSLRRAGGYTGELFFGEGSRLTVL.

This clonotype was observed at least ten times. The V call is TRBV6-6, the J call TRBJ2-7, with 7 bases that match TRBD1. The CDR3 is made up of 14 amino acids. CDR1 is MNHNY and CDR2 is SVGAGI in the germline V gene (reference sequence). Trimming removed 7 bases from V and 1 base from J; junction bases left unmatched: 7. The CDR3 region has the DNA TGTGCCAGCACCGGACAGGAGGAGTCCTACGAGCAGTACTTC. It is translated as CASTGQEESYEQYF.

The rearrangement links TRBV18 to TRBJ1-2, with D perhaps TRBD1 (6 bases). CDR3 length equals 16 residues. CDR1 is KGHSH and CDR2 is LQKENI in the germline V gene. Trimming pared 2 bases from V and 2 bases from J, leaving 15 bases between. In nucleotides, the CDR3 is TGTGCCAGCTCACCAGGAGGGACACGGAAAAACTATGGCTACACCTTC. Protein sequence: CASSPGGTRKNYGYTF.

This clonotype showed up many times. This chain links TRBV10-3 with TRBJ2-7; D is unclear. The CDR3 length is 15 residues. V was cut by 2 bases and J by 4 bases, with 15 bases left in between. Germline values: CDR1 ENHRY, CDR2 SYGVKD. CDR3 in DNA: TGTGCCATCAGTGAGGGGATTAGCCGGGTGTACGAGCAGTACTTC. Protein sequence: CAISEGISRVYEQYF.

This clonotype was seen at least ten times. The V call is TRBV20-1, the J call TRBJ1-5, with D unresolved. CDR3 length: 14 amino acids. Trimming removed 6 bases at V and 7 bases at J, with 19 bases between. Per germline, CDR1 DFQATT and CDR2 SNEGSKA (reference sequence). The DNA of the CDR3 is TGCAGTGCATCCCTGGCCTCCGGTAAGCAGCCCCAGCATTTT. Amino acids: CSASLASGKQPQHF.

This clonotype was detected many times. J is TRBJ2-2 and V is TRBV7-8; D is possibly TRBD1 (5 bases). The CDR3 contains 16 residues. Germline V CDR1 and CDR2: SGHVS, FQNEAQ. V was shortened by 5 bases and J by 4 bases, with 17 bases between the two germline ends. The CDR3 protein is CASSVGQGWGTGELFF. CDR3 sequence (DNA): TGTGCCAGCAGCGTAGGCCAGGGTTGGGGCACCGGGGAGCTGTTTTTT. Supplemented by reference TRBV7-8 and TRBJ2-2, the full variable domain reads GAGVSQSPRYKVAKRGQDVALRCDPISGHVSLFWYQQALGQGPEFLTYFQNEAQLDKSGLPSDRFFAERPEGSVSTLKIQRTQQEDSAVYLCASSVGQGWGTGELFFGEGSRLTVL.

The chain employs TRBV13 and TRBJ1-1, with D possibly TRBD1 on 6 matching bases. In germline, CDR1 is PRHDT, CDR2 FYEKMQ (reference sequence). The V end was cut by 0 bases, the J end by 3 bases, with 14 bases between. CDR3 size: 16 residues. CDR3: CASSLGATGTDTEAFF. The CDR3 coding sequence is TGTGCCAGCAGCTTAGGGGCTACAGGGACTGACACTGAAGCTTTCTTT.

This clonotype was seen at least ten times. The rearrangement links TRBV5-1 to TRBJ1-6; no clear D. V lost 3 bases to trimming and J lost 8 bases, with 9 bases between them. The CDR3 is made up of 13 amino acids. Germline CDR1 and CDR2: SGHRS and YFSETQ. The CDR3: CASSSTADSPLHF. CDR3 nucleotide sequence: TGCGCCAGCAGCTCGACCGCCGATTCACCCCTCCACTTT.

This clonotype was counted ten times or more. CDR3 bases: TGTGCCAGCAGCGGGGCTTCGAATCAGCCCCAGCATTTT. It specifies CASSGASNQPQHF. The rearrangement joins TRBV9 to TRBJ1-5; D remains ambiguous. V lost 3 bases and J lost 4, with 8 bases in between. CDR3 size: 13 residues. Germline V gene lookup returns CDR1 SGDLS and CDR2 YYNGEE.

This clonotype was recorded at least ten times. This chain joins TRBV18 and TRBJ1-2; D is unclear. The germline V gene has CDR1 KGHSH and CDR2 LQKENI. This CDR3 is built from 14 residues. V lost 3 bases to trimming and J lost 4 bases, with 12 bases between them. CDR3 nucleotide sequence: TGTGCCAGCTCACCCAAGGGAGACATCTATGGCTACACCTTC. Amino acids: CASSPKGDIYGYTF.

This clonotype was recorded at least ten times. V and J are TRBV20-1 and TRBJ2-7; 8 nucleotides line up with TRBD1. Germline V CDR1 and CDR2: DFQATT, SNEGSKA (reference sequence). After removal of 3 bases from V and 7 bases from J, the junction contained 8 bases not matched to a gene. The CDR3 extends over 13 amino acids. The DNA for the CDR3 is TGCAGTGCTAGGGGCAGGGGGCAGGGTGAGCAGTACTTC. Translating gives CSARGRGQGEQYF.

Many counts were recorded for this clonotype. V usage is TRBV15 and J usage is TRBJ2-7, with 8 bases aligning to TRBD2. V lost 3 bases, J lost 13 bases, and 8 bases stayed unmatched. The CDR3 runs to 12 residues. CDR1 and CDR2 (germline): LNHNV, YYDKDF (reference sequence). The CDR3 loop is CATSREEREIYF. In DNA form, the CDR3 reads TGTGCCACCAGCAGGGAGGAGCGGGAGATCTACTTC.

V and J are TRBV5-1 and TRBJ2-1; D not resolved. V dropped 0 bases and J dropped 4 bases, with 8 bases sitting between them. The CDR3 spans 14 residues. Germline V lookup: CDR1 SGHRS, CDR2 YFSETQ. CDR3 in amino acids: CASSLDQNYNEQFF. DNA for the CDR3: TGCGCCAGCAGCTTGGACCAGAATTACAATGAGCAGTTCTTC.

This clonotype was counted many times. The V gene is TRBV30, the J gene TRBJ2-1; the match to TRBD2 covers 8 bases. CDR3 length: 13 amino acids. CDR1 is GTSNPN and CDR2 is SVGIG in the germline V gene (reference sequence). Trimming at V came to 5 bases and at J to 6 bases, leaving 6 bases not matched to a gene. CDR3 sequence: CAWSRGDLNEQFF. The CDR3 DNA follows: TGTGCCTGGTCGCGGGGGGACCTCAATGAGCAGTTCTTC.

On this clonotype: Compared with germline, one end of the junction differs, possibly owing to a read error. J is TRBJ2-5 and V is TRBV3-1; D may be TRBD2 (7 bases). Germline lookup yields CDR1 LGHDT and CDR2 YNNKEL (reference sequence). The CDR3 consists of 16 residues. DNA for the CDR3: TGTGCCAGCAGCCAATTAGGGGGGGGCCTTCGAGAGACCCTGTACTTC. This gives the protein CASSQLGGGLRETLYF.

In this sample, this clonotype turned up a few times. J is TRBJ2-1 and V is TRBV28, with a weak D call TRBD1 (5 bases). This CDR3 has 13 amino acids. The V and J ends lost 4 bases and 5 bases respectively, with 9 bases between them. Germline loops: CDR1 MDHEN, CDR2 SYDVKM. This CDR3 is CASSYDSDNEQFF. The CDR3 nucleotides read TGTGCCAGCAGTTACGACAGTGACAATGAGCAGTTCTTC.

In this sample, this clonotype turned up many times. The rearrangement uses TRBV7-6 and TRBJ2-5; D not resolved. The CDR3 runs to 13 residues. Germline V gene data show CDR1 as SGHVS and CDR2 as FNYEAQ. V lost 1 base, J lost 1 base, and 4 bases lay in between. Written as DNA, the CDR3 is TGTGCCAGCAGCTTAGGCGCCCAAGAGACCCAGTACTTC. It encodes CASSLGAQETQYF. The full variable domain, completed using reference TRBV7-6 and TRBJ2-5, is GAGVSQSPRYKVTKRGQDVALRCDPISGHVSLYWYRQALGQGPEFLTYFNYEAQQDKSGLPNDRFSAERPEGSISTLTIQRTEQRDSAMYRCASSLGAQETQYFGPGTRLLVL.

This clonotype came up many times. The chain has TRBV20-1 and TRBJ2-5; TRBD2 matches at 11 bases. V shed 6 bases, J shed 1 base, and the junction held 7 bases outside the gene matches. Germline V lookup: CDR1 DFQATT, CDR2 SNEGSKA (reference sequence). The CDR3 loop spans 15 amino acids. CDR3 residues: CSARGLAEPQETQYF. The CDR3 nucleotides read TGCAGTGCACGGGGACTAGCGGAGCCCCAAGAGACCCAGTACTTC.

Only a few counts were recorded for this clonotype. This sequence joins TRBV6-2 or TRBV6-3 and TRBJ2-7, with D uncertain. Germline CDR1 and CDR2: MNHEY and SVGEGT. The CDR3 sequence is 17 residues long. Between the trimmed V and J ends, which lost 7 bases and 1 base, there was a span of 23 bases. CDR3 DNA sequence: TGTGCCAGCACTCACGGCGGATGGACGGTACAATCCTACGAGCAGTACTTC. It translates to CASTHGGWTVQSYEQYF.

This clonotype came up many times. The chain recombines TRBV28 with TRBJ2-3, with 15 bases lining up with TRBD2. Germline V gene data show CDR1 as MDHEN and CDR2 as SYDVKM. With 5 bases clipped from V and 5 bases from J, the junction kept 14 bases outside the gene matches. The CDR3 totals 19 residues. The CDR3 DNA reads TGTGCCAGCAGTCACGACACCGGGACTAGCGGGGGGCAGGGAGATACGCAGTATTTT. It codes for CASSHDTGTSGGQGDTQYF.

Ten or more counts support this clonotype. This chain connects TRBV20-1 to TRBJ2-5; D gene uncertain. This CDR3 is 13 amino acids long. V lost 3 bases and J 2 bases, leaving 10 bases between the germline ends. Germline assignment: CDR1 DFQATT and CDR2 SNEGSKA (reference sequence). The CDR3 sequence is CSASRREQETQYF. In DNA, the CDR3 is TGCAGTGCTAGTCGGCGAGAGCAAGAGACCCAGTACTTC.

V and J are TRBV5-1 and TRBJ2-2; a possible D gene is TRBD2 (6 bases). Germline V CDR1 and CDR2: SGHRS, YFSETQ. There are 17 residues in the CDR3. The V and J ends lost 6 bases and 6 bases respectively, with 24 bases between them. As DNA, the CDR3 is TGCGCCAGCAACGTATTTGAAGGCGGGGAGAAGGCCGGGGAGCTGTTTTTT. Translating gives CASNVFEGGEKAGELFF.